This entry is about one T cell receptor beta chain. Its antigen is not identified. This entry belongs to a study of shared clonotypes between healthy human individuals. V shed 0 bases and J 2 bases; nucleotides not matched to a gene: 9. CDR3 size: 17 residues. Looked up from germline, CDR1 is SGHRS and CDR2 is YFSETQ. Terminally differentiated effector memory CD45RA+ cells were excluded by CCR7 positive selection of CD45RO-negative cells. In the original workflow: Junction-only immunoSEQ sequences carried no quality scores, so filtering differed. Clones were sequenced by immunoSEQ multiplex PCR, and TCRdb holds only the in-frame ones, with some missing. Clone size and the V and J calls come from that table; the DNA yielded D and trimming. Of about 2.1 million clones in the sample, around 93% are singletons; the top ten hold under 2%. The study's findings and limits: Only blood was sampled, and tissue TCR repertoires likely differ from blood ones.

The sequence was collected from a man younger than 35 in good health. Some clones in this sample may be carry-over from other donors' samples. The chain carries TRBV5-1 and TRBJ2-5; 8 positions agree with TRBD1. The sequenced sample consisted of naive CD8+ T cells from PBMCs. CDR3: CASSLGVVGTGQETQYF. In nucleotides, the CDR3 is TGCGCCAGCAGCTTGGGCGTCGTCGGGACAGGACAAGAGACCCAGTACTTC.